This T cell receptor beta chain was sequenced in a study of identical twins (dated by TCRdb to the mid-2010s). Broadly, across the study: TCR alpha and beta repertoires from monozygotic twins, unrelated adults of various ages and cord blood were deep-sequenced to test whether fetal clonotypes persist. To rule out contamination, replicate twin experiments were performed at different times with different library preparation protocols.

Overall study outcomes, separate from this receptor: In beta out-of-frame sequences, excess twin sharing was weaker, because having fewer shared sequences lowered the signal-to-noise ratio. Fewer insertions were carried by abundant cord blood beta clonotypes; a weaker similar trend was observed in young adult naive repertoires, while no such trend was observed in memory repertoires. Invariant T cells such as MAIT and iNKT could partly confound zero-insertion analyses, though diverse VJ usage argued against this for most clonotypes. Out-of-frame TCR alpha sequences shared between twins showed an excess of low generation-probability sequences compared with coincidental sharing between unrelated individuals. Conclusions relied on cross-sectional statistical analysis, since the same donors could not be followed over many years. In monozygotic twins, recombination models systematically underestimated out-of-frame TCR alpha sharing, but the models matched the sharing seen between unrelated individuals.

The germline V gene provides CDR1 MNHEY and CDR2 SVGAGI. Counted from cysteine to phenylalanine, this CDR3 has 16 amino acids. This entry keeps only the CDR3 DNA: 48 bases, framed from base 1. The junction carries 16 bases between V and J, which are trimmed by 0 bases and 6 bases respectively. A word on this clonotype: Its binding antigen is unknown. Base qualities are not provided; no much larger clone lies one nucleotide away.

Every donor in the study was a healthy Caucasian. Three pairs of female monozygotic twins, all aged 18 to 29 years, were included in the twin cohort. Peripheral blood mononuclear cells were the source from which RNA for the TCR libraries was isolated. Libraries were prepared through 5' RACE. This sample was sequenced with an Illumina HiSeq 2000. A universal primer binding site was added through template switching, and the final cDNA carried a unique molecular identifier so that TCR cDNA molecules could be counted accurately. Specific primers in the conserved constant-segment region were used to synthesize first-strand cDNA for TCR alpha and beta chains. To control for contamination, every cDNA library carried two barcodes: a SMART-Mk sample barcode plus Illumina barcodes. TruSeq adapter sequences along with Illumina sample barcodes were introduced in two successive PCR steps. The Illumina HiSeq platform was used with custom primers to sequence TCR alpha and beta cDNA libraries. Processing in the source paper ran as follows. Raw reads were processed with MiGEC to extract unique molecular identifiers, and MiXCR was used to determine CDR3 positions. For each individual, recombination models were inferred using an EM algorithm with the repgenHMM and IGoR tools. The analysis of shared clonotypes was done with the tcR package in R, with sharing normalized by the product of cloneset sizes. Out-of-frame nonproductive sequences were analyzed to study raw recombination free of thymic and clonal selection effects. TCRdb reanalyzed the raw reads on its own, using fastp at Q25 for trimming and MiXCR for clone calling, and kept in-frame beta chains. Under each unique CDR3 protein, matching rows form one entry showing the most common genes and DNA. Here the V and J calls rest on TCRdb's processing, not on the authors' analysis. Recorded for this sample are hundreds of thousands of distinct CDR3 sequences; 21% of them occurred a single time. The ten largest clones represent 4% to 4.5% of the sample.

These data also featured in a second study, about T cells expressing NK-cell markers. From that second study: In sorted CD3+CD56+NKG2C+, CD3+CD56+NKG2C- and CD3+CD56-NKG2C+ T-cell subsets from several donors, TCR beta-chain repertoires were profiled. Seven of the eight sequenced donors were HCMV-seropositive and one was HCMV-seronegative. In several experiments an anti-gammadeltaTCR antibody was added to restrict sorting to alphabetaTCR-expressing T cells. In several donors, the dominant CD3+CD56+NKG2C+ clonotypes were among the top 10 CD8+ clonotypes and accounted for about 1.0-8% of CD8+ T cells. Those dominant clonotypes were again the most abundant among CD3+CD56-NKG2C+ cells in a few donors, at about 28.3-65%. Whether the expanded NKG2C-expressing T cell clones were specific for HCMV antigens remained unclear. The study sequenced eight donors, all healthy volunteers chosen at random: three men and five women. To determine HCMV serostatus, a commercial ELISA kit was used to detect HCMV-specific IgG in serum. For about 6 donors, bulk peripheral blood T-cell repertoires were additionally sequenced from unsorted PBMC. MIGEC was used to demultiplex reads and group reads by UMI, and MiTCR was used to assemble and quantify clonotypes. To exclude erroneous sequences, any TCR cDNA sequence not supported by at least two reads was discarded. The tcR package was used for downstream repertoire analysis, with clonotypes matched between fractions based on CDR3 nucleotide sequence plus V segment. VDJmatch was used to annotate antigen specificity against VDJdb, with one amino acid substitution in CDR3 permitted.

This TCR derives from a young woman in good health. The chain links TRBV6-5 with TRBJ2-3, with the D call perhaps TRBD1 or TRBD2, as 5 bases match in each case. Sequencing was carried out using PBMCs. The bases read TGTGCCAGCAGTTACTCCTCGGTCGAGGGGCCGGATACGCAGTATTTT. This codes for CASSYSSVEGPDTQYF.